The present entry profiles one T cell receptor (beta chain) with its context. Its antigen is not identified. This sample is part of a study of T cell responses to AZD1222 COVID-19 vaccine. Study conclusions and caveats: Recipients of AZD1222 seropositive at baseline numbered only 5 or 6.

CDR3 size: 16 residues. Germline V gives CDR1 SGHNT, CDR2 YENEEA. V was clipped by 1 base and J by 4 bases, with 15 bases between them. Using immunoSEQ multiplex PCR, the repertoire was profiled, and TCRdb retains in-frame clones only, with some absent. The sample records some 58,000 clones, roughly three quarters being singletons. The sample in question was peripheral blood, obtained 28 days after the second AZD1222 dose. V gene TRBV11-3 combines with J gene TRBJ2-3; D possibly uses TRBD1 or TRBD2 (6 bases each). The TCR sequence derives from an adult who received the AZD1222 COVID-19 vaccine. DNA of the CDR3: TGTGCCAGCAGCTTAGGCGGGGCAGGGGAAGCAGATACGCAGTATTTT. It translates to CASSLGGAGEADTQYF.